This T cell receptor beta chain appears in the sequencing data of a study of cytomegalovirus exposure and HLA in healthy donors (TCRdb year 2017). For context, the study as a whole: According to an earlier analysis of 587 of the donors, about 190 million T cells yielded approximately 120 million unique TCR beta sequences and about 280 Gb of sequence data. An early release covering about 600 HLA-typed donors comprised 250 to 350 gigabases of sequencing data and tens of millions of unique TCR sequences. Of the approximately 400 genotyped donors, roughly 80% fell in the genetic ancestry cluster associated with self-reported Caucasian donors. The study aimed to test whether signatures of past pathogen exposure could be identified by cataloging public T cell receptors. Using immunosequencing, the study profiled T cell repertoires from 666 subjects and related those repertoires to cytomegalovirus serostatus. A separate validation cohort of roughly 130 different subjects was used in addition to the approximately 610-subject first cohort. High-throughput TCR immunosequencing, statistical association of individual TCRs with disease status, and machine learning were combined to predict cytomegalovirus infection status. A later analysis re-analyzed previously published TCR beta repertoires from roughly 690 donors and added high-resolution HLA genotyping to study TCR occurrence patterns. Rather than using new phenotypic data, the later analysis identified candidate immune exposures from TCR beta sequences and from how often those sequences occurred across donors. To decide whether each TCR beta V gene segment behaved as functional or pseudogenic, an earlier analysis of over 500 of the donors relied on high-throughput TCR beta sequencing. Alongside the repertoire data, information on donor age, sex, ethnicity and CMV serostatus was compiled. A later genetic analysis took genome-wide SNP genotypes for about 65% of the 666 donors and used that subset as a discovery cohort. Every repertoire in the discovery cohort had been generated on one and the same sequencing platform. HLA typing covered class I and class II loci at four-digit resolution. The number of typed donors differed by locus: roughly 629-640 for A, B, C, DRB1 and DQB1; approximately 520 for DQA1; roughly 600 for DPA1; and roughly 470 for DPB1. Because of strong linkage in the cohort, a handful of DR-DQ haplotypes were treated as single units for association and clustering. On average, roughly 240,000 unique TCR beta nucleotide sequences were sequenced per donor among several hundred genotyped donors of the cohort, with about 17% of those sequences being non-productive. Summary of the overall study and its limitations: The earlier analysis of almost 600 of the donors excluded some 16 rarely observed V segments, including chromosome 9 orphons, because counts were too low. While some public TCRs were present in many individuals, most TCR sequences turned up only very rarely across donors. The authors suggested that the approach could potentially be extended to other disease states and immunological phenotypes. HLA typing was unavailable for some donors at each locus, so association tests used only the typed subset. Assigning TCR associations to individual alleles was difficult when HLA alleles, especially DR and DQ, strongly co-occurred. In a later analysis, about 16,000 TCR beta sequences were associated with specific HLA alleles at a false discovery rate of 0.05. According to a later genetic analysis, donors in an Asian-associated ancestry cluster had fewer N-insertions in productive TCRs than the approximately 650-donor mean. The study listed approximately 160 TCR beta chains as associated with cytomegalovirus. Several of the top co-occurrence clusters appeared to be linked to parvovirus B19, influenza, CMV and Epstein-Barr virus, according to a later analysis. In a later analysis, HLA-associated TCR beta chains showed more clonal expansion and lower generation probabilities than non-associated chains that were equally common. Immune exposure information for the cohort was limited to CMV serostatus. A cluster of highly shared sequence variants was judged likely to be a technical artifact of the sequencing pipeline. The 87-base-pair reads could not distinguish some IMGT-functional V segments, including TRBV6-2 and TRBV6-3, so those segments were excluded. Correlated functional status among segregating V segments might reflect linkage disequilibrium, but an unknown experimental factor could not be ruled out. Roughly uniform sequencing depth across donors was assumed in presence/absence analyses, although this assumption may not hold. In a later analysis, the rate of TCR association differed among HLA loci, with DRB1 alleles having the most associated TCRs and HLA-C alleles having the fewest. A further reported finding was that TCR beta sequences accurately predicted the HLA-A and HLA-B alleles for most subjects in the first cohort. V-gene and J-gene trimming of TCR beta chains was associated with a missense DCLRE1C variant in a later genetic analysis, and the association was replicated in an independent cohort. Three of the identified cytomegalovirus-associated TCR beta chains were confirmed in vitro to be specific for cytomegalovirus antigens. An earlier analysis of 587 of the donors showed that most TCR beta V segments appeared in productive rearrangements either about 87% or about 30% of the time, which broadly matched IMGT annotations. The cohort was sequenced for TCR beta chains only, and without alpha or paired-chain data the features that could be detected were limited. The classifier was reported to diagnose cytomegalovirus status with high specificity and sensitivity in both the original cohort and the validation cohort. A later analysis found that most CMV-associated TCR beta chains appeared HLA-restricted, with HLA associations seemingly driven largely by CMV exposure.

Library method: the immunoSEQ multiplex PCR assay. The multiplex PCR relied on a mix of 60 forward primers for TCR Vbeta segments and 13 reverse primers for TCR Jbeta segments. The CDR3 region of rearranged TCR beta genes was amplified from genomic DNA with a multiplex PCR assay. The amplified TCR beta libraries were sequenced on the Illumina HiSeq System as 87-base-pair reads. Per the source publication's procedure: Across the roughly 640 repertoires, a later analysis counted 80 million or so unique TCR beta chains, around 11 million of which were shared by at least two donors. To remove PCR and sequencing errors, raw reads were error-corrected and collapsed into unique sequences using a nearest-neighbor algorithm that merged closely related sequences. To assign V, D and J gene segments, CDR3 sequences were aligned to IMGT reference sequences. For a sequence to be retained, a match of at least six nucleotides was required to both a V gene segment and a J gene segment. Rearrangements were classified as productive when the CDR3 lacked stop codons and remained in frame with V and J, and all other rearrangements were classified as non-productive. Following IMGT convention, CDR3 was defined as the stretch from the second conserved V-encoded cysteine up to the conserved J-encoded phenylalanine. Sequences without an unambiguous match to a single V gene segment were excluded from the earlier analysis of approximately 600 of the donors. In an earlier analysis of about 590 of the donors, a V segment was called functional when productive rearrangements were above 56.7%, and segregating when the standard deviation between donors exceeded 5%. A statistical classification framework was developed to diagnose cytomegalovirus status using the catalog of TCR beta chain sequences. In a later analysis, V and J genes were assigned by comparing TCR nucleotide sequences against IMGT/GENE-DB human TR gene sequences. A later analysis assigned CDR3 sequences and most-parsimonious VDJ recombination scenarios with the TCRdist pipeline. In a later analysis, every TCR beta chain was defined by the combination of its CDR3 amino acid sequence and its V-gene family, and reads without a unique V-gene family were dropped. As a way to deal with suspected cross-contamination and a sequencing artifact, a later analysis dropped roughly 600 nucleotide sequences that were highly shared and had low generation probability. For each public chain, a later analysis derived a clonal expansion index from normalized ranks of inferred template counts within each repertoire. A later analysis computed generation probabilities with a VDJ recombination model fitted to out-of-frame rearrangements, and checked the results against IGoR. In a later analysis, TCR-TCR, TCR-HLA and TCR-CMV co-occurrence was scored with hypergeometric tests, and a repertoire-size bias correction was applied to TCR pairs. False discovery rates were estimated in a later analysis by permuting HLA or CMV assignments 20 times. A later analysis grouped co-occurring TCRs with DBSCAN, adding TCRdist sequence similarity when clustering within HLA-allele-positive subsets. For co-occurrence clustering, repertoires with fewer than 30,000 or more than 120,000 public chains were excluded, along with roughly five repertoires with anomalous nucleotide sharing. TCRdb stores this immuneACCESS table with in-frame sequences only. Part of the clones is absent; in the studies checked, under half of the shortfall reflects unresolved V genes, and no reason is known for the rest. The V and J calls and clone size are taken from that table; D and trimming were inferred from the DNA. The sample table lists 130,000 or so clones, roughly 80% of them with a count of one. The ten largest clones take up approximately 1.5% of the sample.

Reading from cysteine to phenylalanine, the CDR3 counts 15 amino acids. Only CDR3 DNA is held: 45 bases, read in frame from base 1. V is pared back by 1 base and J by 2 bases, with 11 bases lying between the germline termini. The CDR1 and CDR2 encoded by the germline V gene (reference sequence) are SEHNR and FQNEAQ. In total, over 600 healthy bone marrow donors made up the cohort. Cohort members were all nominally healthy when sampled, although unrecorded immune exposures were likely present. The donor was CMV seronegative and was included in the group of under 450 seronegative cohort members. A peripheral blood sample was provided by each donor, and peripheral blood mononuclear cells were used for TCR beta sequencing. The Qiagen DNeasy Blood Extraction Kit was used to extract genomic DNA from the blood cell samples. Comment on this clone: Its antigen remains unidentified. It has no much larger one-base neighbor in the sample; base qualities were not kept.

The specimen sequenced was PBMCs. This clonotype was sampled from a female donor in good health and CMV-seronegative. Recombination linked TRBV7-9 to TRBJ1-1; the best D guess is TRBD1, with 5 bases matching. The CDR3 sequence is CASSLDIQGNTEAFF. Here is the DNA: TGTGCCAGCAGCTTAGACATTCAGGGAAACACTGAAGCTTTCTTT.